What follows are 18 T cell receptor beta chains derived from one specimen sequenced in a study of beta chain features in type 1 diabetes (dated by TCRdb to the late 2010s). The library was prepared using the immunoSEQ multiplex PCR assay. The entire amount of isolated RNA was reverse transcribed using the High Capacity cDNA Reverse Transcription Kit, so the sequenced TCRB transcripts were expressed ones. In TCRdb, the immuneACCESS table is reduced to in-frame sequences with V and J assigned. These tables do not hold every clone; where another copy was compared, an unresolved V gene accounts for under half, and the others remain unexplained. The sample table holds more than 300,000 clones, of which 10% to 15% were seen once. The leading ten clones occupy 0.015% to 0.02% of the sample. Material: naive CD4+ T cells from blood. Per the publication, the cell subset or site label means: true naive CD4+ T cells. Source of these receptors: a man aged 18-30 years in good health.

The sample holds a few counts of this clone. The chain couples TRBV2 to TRBJ1-1; a possible D gene is TRBD1 (6 bases). V gave up 7 bases and J gave up 2 bases, with 11 bases separating them. The CDR3 sequence is 13 residues long. CDR1 and CDR2 from the germline V gene are SNHLY and FYNNEI. CDR3: CASTRQDNTEAFF. CDR3 sequence (DNA): TGTGCCAGCACCCGACAGGATAACACTGAAGCTTTCTTT. The whole variable domain, filled in from reference TRBV2 and TRBJ1-1, reads EPEVTQTPSHQVTQMGQEVILRCVPISNHLYFYWYRQILGQKVEFLVSFYNNEISEKSEIFDDQFSVERPDGSNFTLKIRSTKLEDSAMYFCASTRQDNTEAFFGQGTRLTVV.

For the CDR3, the DNA is TGTGCCTGGAGTGTTACTAACTATGGCTACACCTTC. Its translation is CAWSVTNYGYTF. The genes are TRBV30 and TRBJ1-2; no clear D gene. V lost 0 bases and J 0 bases, leaving 2 bases between the germline ends. The CDR3 totals 12 residues. Germline V gene data show CDR1 as GTSNPN and CDR2 as SVGIG (reference sequence).

This clone occurred a few times. The rearrangement uses TRBV27 and TRBJ2-5; 7 bases align to TRBD2. CDR3 length equals 12 residues. Germline-derived CDR1 and CDR2 are MNHEY and SMNVEV (reference sequence). The ends lost 6 bases at V and 5 bases at J; junction bases unmatched: 3. CDR3 DNA: TGTGCCAGCAGACGTAGCGGGGAGACCCAGTACTTC. Translated: CASRRSGETQYF.

The table lists this clone with a few counts. The V and J genes are TRBV5-4 and TRBJ2-7, with 8 bases fitting TRBD1. Germline V gene sequence: CDR1 SGHNT, CDR2 YYREEE (reference sequence). V lost 8 bases, J lost 2 bases, and 12 bases stayed unmatched. This CDR3 spans 15 amino acids. Here the CDR3 DNA reads TGTGCCAGTTCTGCTCCAGGGGGCGTCCCCTACGAGCAGTACTTC. It is translated as CASSAPGGVPYEQYF. The entire variable domain, with the rest obtained from reference TRBV5-4 and TRBJ2-7, is as follows: ETGVTQSPTHLIKTRGQQVTLRCSSQSGHNTVSWYQQALGQGPQFIFQYYREEENGRGNFPPRFSGLQFPNYSSELNVNALELDDSALYLCASSAPGGVPYEQYFGPGTRLTVT.

This clone was counted only a few times. V is TRBV27 and J is TRBJ1-5, with a possible D match to TRBD1 (6 bases). CDR3 length: 13 amino acids. CDR1 MNHEY and CDR2 SMNVEV come from the germline V gene (reference sequence). V lost 6 bases to trimming and J lost 4 bases, with 10 bases between them. CDR3 loop: CASRKQGNQPQHF. Written as DNA, the CDR3 is TGTGCCAGCAGAAAACAGGGAAATCAGCCCCAGCATTTT.

This chain uses TRBV9 with TRBJ2-7, with 8 bases aligning to TRBD2. V gave up 4 bases and J gave up 1 base; unmatched junction bases: 10. The CDR3 extends over 16 amino acids. CDR1 and CDR2 (germline): SGDLS, YYNGEE. CDR3 DNA sequence: TGTGCCAGCAGCCCCTCCGCGGAGCGGGGGTCCTACGAGCAGTACTTC. Translating gives CASSPSAERGSYEQYF. Together with reference TRBV9 and TRBJ2-7, the CDR3 gives the full variable domain: DSGVTQTPKHLITATGQRVTLRCSPRSGDLSVYWYQQSLDQGLQFLIQYYNGEERAKGNILERFSAQQFPDLHSELNLSSLELGDSALYFCASSPSAERGSYEQYFGPGTRLTVT.

The table lists this clone with a few counts. The chain recombines TRBV7-8 with TRBJ1-4, with 9 nucleotides matching TRBD1. The CDR3 spans 15 residues. Per the germline V gene, CDR1 is SGHVS and CDR2 is FQNEAQ. Trimming took 5 bases from V and 6 from J; bases not matched to a gene: 7. This CDR3 reads CASSQAGTGYEKLFF. CDR3 sequence (DNA): TGTGCCAGCAGCCAGGCCGGGACAGGGTATGAAAAACTGTTTTTT.

This clone was seen more than once but under ten times. V and J are TRBV5-1 and TRBJ2-7; D perhaps matches TRBD2 (5 bases). Germline V lookup: CDR1 SGHRS, CDR2 YFSETQ. The CDR3 is 16 amino acids. Trimming stripped 0 bases from V and 7 bases from J, with 20 bases between. The CDR3 protein is CASSLVSLRAAREQYF. Written as DNA, the CDR3 is TGCGCCAGCAGCTTGGTTTCTCTGAGGGCGGCTCGAGAGCAGTACTTC. Complete variable domain (other parts from reference TRBV5-1 and TRBJ2-7): KAGVTQTPRYLIKTRGQQVTLSCSPISGHRSVSWYQQTPGQGLQFLFEYFSETQRNKGNFPGRFSGRQFSNSRSEMNVSTLELGDSALYLCASSLVSLRAAREQYFGPGTRLTVT.

The V and J genes are TRBV19 and TRBJ1-5, with D possibly being TRBD1 (5 bases). The CDR3 runs to 16 residues. The ends were cut back, 4 bases at V and 3 bases at J, with 16 bases in the middle. From germline, CDR1 is LNHDA and CDR2 SQIVND (reference sequence). The CDR3 coding sequence is TGTGCCAGTAGTACGGAGAACGGGGGGGTCAATCAGCCCCAGCATTTT. It translates to CASSTENGGVNQPQHF.

This rearrangement joins TRBV9 to TRBJ2-1; TRBD2 matches 14 bases. V trimming: 3 bases; J trimming: 6 bases; junction bases outside the gene matches: 8. CDR3 length: 17 residues. Germline V lookup: CDR1 SGDLS, CDR2 YYNGEE. The CDR3 sequence: CASSGRLGTSGSNEQFF. The CDR3 nucleotides read TGTGCCAGCAGCGGTCGTTTGGGGACTAGCGGGAGCAATGAGCAGTTCTTC.

This clone has just a few counts. V gene TRBV5-4 combines with J gene TRBJ2-3; TRBD2 aligns across 8 bases. With V trimmed by 5 bases and J by 6 bases, 11 bases remained unmatched. This CDR3 spans 15 amino acids. Germline-derived CDR1 and CDR2 are SGHNT and YYREEE (reference sequence). The CDR3 spells CASSPFNGRGDTQYF. DNA of the CDR3: TGTGCCAGCAGTCCCTTTAACGGGAGGGGGGATACGCAGTATTTT. The whole variable domain, remainder taken from reference TRBV5-4 and TRBJ2-3, is ETGVTQSPTHLIKTRGQQVTLRCSSQSGHNTVSWYQQALGQGPQFIFQYYREEENGRGNFPPRFSGLQFPNYSSELNVNALELDDSALYLCASSPFNGRGDTQYFGPGTRLTVL.

This clone was recorded at least ten times. The chain couples TRBV29-1 to TRBJ2-7; the match to TRBD1 covers 9 bases. V was clipped by 4 bases and J by 9 bases; unmatched bases: 10. Germline V gene data show CDR1 as SQVTM and CDR2 as ANQGSEA. The CDR3 has 13 amino acids. CDR3 in amino acids: CSVGHGTGNGQYF. The CDR3 DNA sequence: TGCAGCGTTGGTCATGGGACAGGGAACGGGCAGTACTTC.

In regard to this clone: Other DNA variants within this sample encode the same CDR3. CDR3 sequence: CSVGTGGNTEAFF. The CDR3 region has the DNA TGCAGCGTAGGGACAGGGGGGAACACTGAAGCTTTCTTT. The chain couples TRBV29-1 to TRBJ1-1; 11 nucleotides match TRBD1. This CDR3 is built from 13 residues. V gave up 6 bases and J gave up 1 base; unmatched junction bases: 1. CDR1 and CDR2 from the germline V gene are SQVTM and ANQGSEA.

This clone was found a few times. The chain joins TRBV18 to TRBJ2-2; weak D call: TRBD2 (5 bases). The V end lost 3 bases, the J end lost 0 bases, and 14 bases lay between the germline ends. In germline, CDR1 is KGHSH, CDR2 LQKENI. CDR3 length: 17 amino acids. The CDR3 loop reads CASSPRQASTNTGELFF. The CDR3 nucleotides are TGTGCCAGCTCACCGAGGCAAGCTAGCACGAACACCGGGGAGCTGTTTTTT. The full variable domain, its missing parts supplied by reference TRBV18 and TRBJ2-2, is NAGVMQNPRHLVRRRGQEARLRCSPMKGHSHVYWYRQLPEEGLKFMVYLQKENIIDESGMPKERFSAEFPKEGPSILRIQQVVRGDSAAYFCASSPRQASTNTGELFFGEGSRLTVL.

The chain carries TRBV2 and TRBJ2-5; 7 bases map to TRBD1. Germline V gene lookup returns CDR1 SNHLY and CDR2 FYNNEI. The trim removed 3 bases at V and 5 bases at J, leaving 3 bases unmatched. CDR3 length equals 13 residues. CDR3 in amino acids: CASSDDREETQYF. The CDR3 region has the DNA TGTGCCAGCAGTGATGACAGGGAGGAGACCCAGTACTTC.

This chain links TRBV4-3 with TRBJ2-5, with TRBD2 matching over 7 bases. This CDR3 spans 15 amino acids. With 1 base clipped from V and 4 bases from J, the junction kept 6 bases outside the gene matches. Germline CDR1 LGHNA, CDR2 YSLEER. This chain's CDR3 is CASSQGGGGGETQYF. The CDR3 region has the DNA TGCGCCAGCAGCCAAGGGGGTGGGGGGGGAGAGACCCAGTACTTC.

This clone was detected only a few times. The chain recombines TRBV7-2 with TRBJ2-5, with 8 bases identical to TRBD2. Unmatched junction bases numbered 6, after V lost 4 bases and J lost 2 bases. The CDR3 is 15 amino acids. CDR1 SGHTA and CDR2 FQGNSA come from the germline V gene. CDR3 in DNA: TGTGCCAGCAGCTCCCCGGAGCGGGGGCAAGAGACCCAGTACTTC. It yields the protein CASSSPERGQETQYF.

This clone was seen a handful of times. The J gene is TRBJ2-1, the V gene TRBV6-5, with a tentative D call TRBD1 (5 bases). Germline CDR1 is MNHEY and CDR2 is SVGAGI. Trimming took 4 bases from V and 0 from J, leaving 7 bases between them. CDR3 length: 14 residues. CDR3 bases: TGTGCCAGCAGTTCGCAGGGCTCCTACAATGAGCAGTTCTTC. Protein sequence: CASSSQGSYNEQFF.